These 17 T cell receptor beta chains came from one sample sequenced in a study of shared clonotypes between healthy human individuals. The data were produced by immunoSEQ multiplex PCR, yet TCRdb's version contains in-frame clones alone and is incomplete. The sample yields about 1,500,000 clones, 95% to 97% seen once. The sequencing input was naive CD4+ T cells sorted from blood. Subset denoted: CD45RA+ positively selected. The receptors originated from a man aged 25 to 40 in good health.

The genes are TRBV7-2 and TRBJ2-7; D perhaps matches TRBD1 (5 bases). CDR1 SGHTA and CDR2 FQGNSA come from the germline V gene. This CDR3 is built from 14 residues. Trimming cost V 4 bases and J 0 bases, with 10 bases left between them. CDR3 sequence (DNA): TGTGCCAGCAGCTCCCAGGGAAACTCCTACGAGCAGTACTTC. Amino acids: CASSSQGNSYEQYF.

V usage is TRBV7-9 and J usage is TRBJ1-6; no definite D call. V lost 6 bases, J lost 12 bases, and 15 bases lay in between. The CDR3 is made up of 13 amino acids. Per germline, CDR1 SEHNR and CDR2 FQNEAQ (reference sequence). The CDR3 nucleotides read TGTGCCAGCAGGAATCAGATCGCTGAACCCCTCCACTTT. Translating it yields CASRNQIAEPLHF.

The V gene is TRBV18, the J gene TRBJ2-2; D remains unclear. The germline V and J ends were trimmed by 4 bases and 4 bases, with 13 bases remaining between them. The CDR3 loop spans 15 amino acids. CDR1 and CDR2 from the germline V gene are KGHSH and LQKENI. The CDR3 DNA reads TGTGCCAGCTCACGGGCTTCACCGACCACCGGGGAGCTGTTTTTT. Encoded protein: CASSRASPTTGELFF.

A single count supports this clone. The chain recombines TRBV9 with TRBJ1-2; 8 bases match TRBD1. The CDR3 is made up of 14 amino acids. V was clipped by 6 bases and J by 4 bases; unmatched bases: 8. From germline, CDR1 is SGDLS and CDR2 YYNGEE. The chain's CDR3 is CASTGTGALYGYTF. The CDR3 coding sequence is TGTGCCAGCACCGGGACAGGTGCCCTCTATGGCTACACCTTC.

DNA for the CDR3: TGTGCCAGCAGCTTATATCCCGGCGGGTACGAGCAGTACTTC. This translates into CASSLYPGGYEQYF. The chain recombines TRBV7-9 with TRBJ2-7, with a tentative D call TRBD2 (5 bases). Germline V gives CDR1 SEHNR, CDR2 FQNEAQ (reference sequence). The CDR3 spans 14 residues. Trimming took 2 bases from V and 4 from J, leaving 12 bases between them.

The V call is TRBV5-1, the J call TRBJ2-2; 11 nucleotides agree with TRBD2. Germline assignment: CDR1 SGHRS and CDR2 YFSETQ. The junction had 10 bases not matched to a gene; V was cut back by 4 bases and J by 5 bases. The CDR3 has 17 residues. Written as DNA, the CDR3 is TGCGCCAGCAGCCAACGACTAGCGGGGCTAGAAACCGGGGAGCTGTTTTTT. As protein: CASSQRLAGLETGELFF.

The CDR3 DNA reads TGCGCCAGCAGCTTCGGAAGCACCTACGAGCAGTACTTC. Its protein is CASSFGSTYEQYF. The chain is built from TRBV5-1 and TRBJ2-7; D remains ambiguous. The CDR3 spans 13 residues. The germline V and J ends were trimmed by 2 bases and 2 bases, with 8 bases remaining between them. Germline V gene lookup returns CDR1 SGHRS and CDR2 YFSETQ.

V gene TRBV27 combines with J gene TRBJ1-2; weak D call: TRBD1 (6 bases). The V end lost 5 bases, the J end lost 5 bases, and 15 bases lay between the germline ends. Germline V gene sequence: CDR1 MNHEY, CDR2 SMNVEV (reference sequence). The CDR3 totals 14 residues. CDR3 nucleotides: TGTGCCAGCAGTAATCAGGGGCCTTGGTATGGCTACACCTTC. Protein: CASSNQGPWYGYTF.

The genes are TRBV7-3 and TRBJ2-7; TRBD1 matches 10 bases. Germline V gives CDR1 SGHTA, CDR2 FQGTGA. V trimming: 1 base; J trimming: 4 bases; junction bases outside the gene matches: 4. The CDR3 consists of 15 residues. CDR3 region: CASSLIGTGVYEQYF. In DNA, the CDR3 is TGTGCCAGCAGCTTAATAGGGACAGGGGTTTACGAGCAGTACTTC.

CDR3 in amino acids: CASRQLAANSYEQYF. CDR3 DNA sequence: TGTGCCAGCAGGCAACTAGCGGCAAACTCCTACGAGCAGTACTTC. The rearrangement uses TRBV11-2 and TRBJ2-7; the match to TRBD2 covers 8 bases. Germline CDR1 reads SGHAT; CDR2 reads FQNNGV. The CDR3 is 15 residues long. V lost 6 bases to trimming and J lost 0 bases; unmatched junction nucleotides: 7.

The rearrangement joins TRBV11-2 to TRBJ2-5, with 8 positions matching TRBD2. V was clipped by 4 bases and J by 4 bases; unmatched bases: 8. CDR1 SGHAT and CDR2 FQNNGV come from the germline V gene. This CDR3 is built from 15 residues. The CDR3: CASSSGLGFGETQYF. CDR3 DNA: TGTGCCAGCAGCTCGGGACTAGGATTCGGAGAGACCCAGTACTTC.

The chain carries TRBV28 and TRBJ2-1; the match to TRBD2 covers 11 bases. The CDR3 has 16 residues. Germline CDR1 and CDR2: MDHEN and SYDVKM. The ends lost 6 bases at V and 8 bases at J; junction bases unmatched: 12. CDR3 sequence reads: CASSHPGLAATHEQFF. The CDR3 region has the DNA TGTGCCAGCAGCCACCCGGGACTAGCGGCCACGCATGAGCAGTTCTTC.

In DNA form, the CDR3 reads TGTGCCAGCTCACCACCATCATCAGGGAGGAATCAGCCCCAGCATTTT. Translating it yields CASSPPSSGRNQPQHF. The rearrangement uses TRBV18 and TRBJ1-5, with TRBD1 as a possible D gene (5 bases). The CDR3 is 16 residues long. Germline V lookup: CDR1 KGHSH, CDR2 LQKENI. Trimming cost V 0 bases and J 4 bases, with 13 bases left between them.

This clone has a handful of counts. The chain employs TRBV5-1 and TRBJ2-2; tentative D call: TRBD1 (6 bases). Germline V lookup: CDR1 SGHRS, CDR2 YFSETQ. V was trimmed by 2 bases and J by 4 bases, leaving 12 bases between them. The CDR3 has 15 residues. CDR3 protein: CASSFQGSSTGELFF. The CDR3 DNA sequence: TGCGCCAGCAGCTTCCAGGGGAGCAGCACCGGGGAGCTGTTTTTT.

The chain has TRBV27 and TRBJ2-3; D is perhaps TRBD2 (5 bases). CDR3 length: 12 amino acids. Germline loops: CDR1 MNHEY, CDR2 SMNVEV (reference sequence). The V end was cut by 6 bases, the J end by 2 bases, with 6 bases between. Written as DNA, the CDR3 is TGTGCCAGCAGCGGGGTCACAGATACGCAGTATTTT. This gives the protein CASSGVTDTQYF.

The chain combines TRBV28 with TRBJ1-5, with a possible D match to TRBD1 (5 bases). From germline, CDR1 is MDHEN and CDR2 SYDVKM. Between the trimmed V and J ends, which lost 5 bases and 2 bases, there was a span of 16 bases. This CDR3 contains 16 residues. CDR3 in DNA: TGTGCCAGCAGTGCTCCGGGAGGCAGGGGCAATCAGCCCCAGCATTTT. It is translated as CASSAPGGRGNQPQHF.

The chain couples TRBV2 to TRBJ1-1; D is unresolved. This CDR3 has 10 residues. V was cut by 7 bases and J by 6 bases, with 6 bases left in between. CDR1 is SNHLY and CDR2 is FYNNEI in the germline V gene. As DNA, the CDR3 is TGTGCCAGCATGAGGGCTGAAGCTTTCTTT. This sequence encodes CASMRAEAFF.